Following are 25 T cell receptor beta chains from one sample sequenced in a study of cytomegalovirus exposure and HLA in healthy donors. Primers for the PCR totalled 60 Vbeta and 13 Jbeta. The method was immunoSEQ multiplex PCR; TCRdb's version includes in-frame clones alone and lacks a portion of them. There are some 220,000 clones in the sample; roughly 78% occur only once, and around 0.45% lies in the top ten. The sample taken for sequencing was PBMCs. These receptors all stem from a boy younger than 18 in good health and CMV-seronegative.

This sequence joins TRBV19 and TRBJ2-3; D possibly corresponds to TRBD1 (6 bases). V gave up 6 bases and J gave up 2 bases, with 12 bases separating them. This CDR3 has 14 amino acids. The V gene's germline CDR1 is LNHDA and CDR2 SQIVND (reference sequence). CDR3 loop: CASSPGHFTDTQYF. The DNA of the CDR3 is TGTGCCAGTAGCCCGGGACATTTCACAGATACGCAGTATTTT.

DNA for the CDR3: TGCGCCAGCAGATCCGGGACAGGGGCTACCTACGAGCAGTACTTC. Protein product: CASRSGTGATYEQYF. The chain joins TRBV5-1 to TRBJ2-5; 10 bases fit TRBD1. Gene TRBJ2-7 matches the end of the DNA better, so the J call may be wrong. Germline V gives CDR1 SGHRS, CDR2 YFSETQ. This CDR3 has 15 residues.

This rearrangement joins TRBV7-2 to TRBJ2-3; TRBD2 aligns across 7 bases. CDR1 and CDR2 (germline): SGHTA, FQGNSA. The CDR3 is 12 amino acids. The V gene end was trimmed by 7 bases and the J gene end by 6 bases; junction bases not matched to a gene: 4. In DNA form, the CDR3 reads TGTGCCAGCAAGCGGGACGCGGATACGCAGTATTTT. Translation: CASKRDADTQYF.

This clone was counted only a few times. The chain is built from TRBV6-5 and TRBJ2-7, with D maybe TRBD1 (5 bases). The CDR3 runs 13 residues. The germline gives CDR1 MNHEY, CDR2 SVGAGI. V shed 5 bases and J shed 0 bases, with 8 bases lying between them. CDR3 sequence: CASSRQISYEQYF. The CDR3 coding sequence is TGTGCCAGCAGTCGACAGATCTCCTACGAGCAGTACTTC.

This chain connects TRBV9 to TRBJ2-3, with TRBD2 matching over 16 bases. With 2 bases clipped from V and 10 bases from J, the junction kept 13 bases outside the gene matches. Germline V CDR1 and CDR2: SGDLS, YYNGEE. The CDR3 covers 18 residues. In DNA, the CDR3 is TGTGCCAGCAGCGTGGGGGGACTAGCGGGAGGGCCTGGCGGAGCGCAGTATTTT. Translating it yields CASSVGGLAGGPGGAQYF.

DNA of the CDR3: TGTGCCAGCATCGATTCCGGGGTCCGAAGCACAGATACGCAGTATTTT. It yields the protein CASIDSGVRSTDTQYF. The V gene is TRBV5-5, the J gene TRBJ2-3; D possibly corresponds to TRBD2 (5 bases). Trimming removed 6 bases at V and 0 bases at J, with 17 bases between. The CDR3 runs to 16 residues. The V gene's germline CDR1 is SGHKS and CDR2 YYEKEE (reference sequence).

The V gene is TRBV5-5, the J gene TRBJ1-4; D not certain. Germline V gene sequence: CDR1 SGHKS, CDR2 YYEKEE (reference sequence). V was cut by 5 bases and J by 7 bases, with 21 bases left in between. The CDR3 runs to 16 residues. The CDR3 reads CASRDNVRDHGEKLFF. The CDR3 nucleotides are TGTGCCAGCAGGGATAACGTTCGGGATCATGGTGAAAAACTGTTTTTT. Using reference TRBV5-5 and TRBJ1-4 for the parts outside the CDR3, the full variable domain is DAGVTQSPTHLIKTRGQQVTLRCSPISGHKSVSWYQQVLGQGPQFIFQYYEKEERGRGNFPDRFSARQFPNYSSELNVNALLLGDSALYLCASRDNVRDHGEKLFFGSGTQLSVL.

This chain links TRBV27 with TRBJ2-4; TRBD1 aligns across 12 bases. The trim removed 4 bases at V and 6 bases at J, leaving 7 bases unmatched. Germline V gene lookup returns CDR1 MNHEY and CDR2 SMNVEV (reference sequence). CDR3 size: 16 residues. This CDR3 is CASSSAGTGGGNIQYF. CDR3 coding DNA: TGTGCCAGCAGTTCCGCCGGGACAGGGGGCGGAAACATTCAGTACTTC.

This chain connects TRBV11-3 to TRBJ1-2; maybe TRBD1 (6 bases). Trimming pared 2 bases from V and 0 bases from J, leaving 13 bases between. This CDR3 spans 16 amino acids. CDR1 is SGHNT and CDR2 is YENEEA in the germline V gene. CDR3 in amino acids: CASSLRPRGTNYGYTF. For the CDR3, the DNA is TGTGCCAGCAGCTTAAGACCAAGGGGGACTAACTATGGCTACACCTTC. Full variable domain (outside the CDR3, taken from reference TRBV11-3 and TRBJ1-2): EAGVVQSPRYKIIEKKQPVAFWCNPISGHNTLYWYLQNLGQGPELLIRYENEEAVDDSQLPKDRFSAERLKGVDSTLKIQPAELGDSAVYLCASSLRPRGTNYGYTFGSGTRLTVV.

V is TRBV2 and J is TRBJ1-5; 12 bases agree with TRBD1. This CDR3 comprises 17 residues. Germline CDR1 and CDR2: SNHLY and FYNNEI. With 6 bases clipped from V and 6 bases from J, the junction kept 12 bases outside the gene matches. As DNA, the CDR3 is TGTGCCAGCAGACGGGACAGGGGGCGCTTCTTGGGTCAGCCCCAGCATTTT. Its translation: CASRRDRGRFLGQPQHF.

This chain joins TRBV5-1 and TRBJ1-2; TRBD1 matches 8 bases. Germline CDR1 and CDR2: SGHRS and YFSETQ. Germline trimming cut 3 bases from V and 1 base from J; bases unmatched to any gene: 14. The CDR3 consists of 18 residues. CDR3 region: CASSSPGQGGRVNYGYTF. The CDR3 nucleotides read TGCGCCAGCAGCTCCCCTGGACAGGGAGGGAGGGTTAACTATGGCTACACCTTC.

The chain is built from TRBV19 and TRBJ2-7; 8 bases agree with TRBD2. Germline CDR1 LNHDA, CDR2 SQIVND (reference sequence). V shed 2 bases and J 3 bases; nucleotides not matched to a gene: 6. The CDR3 covers 15 residues. CDR3 DNA sequence: TGTGCCAGTAGTATACGGGAGGGGCCAGGCTACGAGCAGTACTTC. Translated, it gives CASSIREGPGYEQYF.

The rearrangement uses TRBV9 and TRBJ2-2; tentatively, D is TRBD2 (7 bases). The CDR3 length is 16 residues. The V end was cut by 0 bases, the J end by 2 bases, with 11 bases between. In germline, CDR1 is SGDLS, CDR2 YYNGEE. DNA of the CDR3: TGTGCCAGCAGCGTAGACGCGGGGGCTAACACCGGGGAGCTGTTTTTT. It is translated as CASSVDAGANTGELFF.

The CDR3 sequence: CASGMRGADGELFF. As DNA, the CDR3 is TGTGCCAGCGGGATGCGGGGGGCCGACGGGGAGCTGTTTTTT. The J gene is TRBJ2-2, the V gene TRBV5-8; 8 bases line up with TRBD2. The CDR3 totals 14 residues. Germline CDR1 and CDR2: SGHTS and YDEGEE. V lost 7 bases and J lost 7; bases outside the gene matches: 9.

The chain joins TRBV18 to TRBJ1-1, with no clear D. With 4 bases removed from V and 2 bases from J, the gap between germline ends came to 14 bases. From germline, CDR1 is KGHSH and CDR2 LQKENI. This CDR3 spans 15 amino acids. The CDR3, as DNA: TGTGCCAGCTCACTTAGCGGCGGATTAAACACTGAAGCTTTCTTT. It codes for CASSLSGGLNTEAFF.

V gene TRBV11-2 combines with J gene TRBJ1-2; 7 bases fit TRBD1. V lost 5 bases to trimming and J lost 1 base; unmatched junction nucleotides: 1. CDR1 and CDR2 from the germline V gene are SGHAT and FQNNGV. The CDR3 has 13 amino acids. CDR3 sequence reads: CASSRDSNYGYTF. The CDR3 DNA follows: TGTGCCAGCAGCCGGGACAGTAACTATGGCTACACCTTC.

This chain joins TRBV7-9 and TRBJ1-1; D is ambiguous. V was pared by 1 base and J by 8 bases, with 11 bases between. CDR1 is SEHNR, CDR2 FQNEAQ, per germline (reference sequence). There are 13 residues in the CDR3. As DNA, the CDR3 is TGTGCCAGCAGCTTAGGGCGTACTACCGAAGCTTTCTTT. Protein sequence: CASSLGRTTEAFF.

This chain links TRBV7-9 with TRBJ2-7, with D perhaps TRBD2 (6 bases). The CDR3 is 13 residues long. V was clipped by 4 bases and J by 7 bases, with 14 bases between them. Germline CDR1 SEHNR, CDR2 FQNEAQ (reference sequence). The DNA of the CDR3 is TGTGCCAGCAGCTCCGGGGGAGGTCGGGAGCAGTACTTC. This gives the protein CASSSGGGREQYF.

This clone has a single count. The chain couples TRBV9 to TRBJ2-5, with 7 bases aligning to TRBD2. CDR1 and CDR2 from the germline V gene are SGDLS and YYNGEE. The CDR3 totals 15 residues. Trimming at V came to 2 bases and at J to 5 bases, leaving 9 bases not matched to a gene. CDR3 residues: CASSVGGRDYETQYF. The CDR3 DNA sequence: TGTGCCAGCAGCGTCGGCGGGAGAGATTATGAGACCCAGTACTTC. Using reference TRBV9 and TRBJ2-5 for the parts outside the CDR3, the full variable domain is DSGVTQTPKHLITATGQRVTLRCSPRSGDLSVYWYQQSLDQGLQFLIQYYNGEERAKGNILERFSAQQFPDLHSELNLSSLELGDSALYFCASSVGGRDYETQYFGPGTRLLVL.

This clone was found once. The gene calls are TRBV29-1 and TRBJ2-3, with a tentative D call TRBD1 (8 bases). CDR3 length equals 13 residues. V was pared by 4 bases and J by 5 bases, with 13 bases between. Germline V gene data show CDR1 as SQVTM and CDR2 as ANQGSEA. CDR3 sequence reads: CSVGQGRGDTQYF. The CDR3 nucleotides read TGCAGCGTTGGACAGGGGAGGGGAGATACGCAGTATTTT.

This chain uses TRBV19 with TRBJ1-5, with TRBD1 matching over 11 bases. The V gene end was trimmed by 6 bases and the J gene end by 6 bases; junction bases not matched to a gene: 10. This CDR3 is 16 amino acids long. Germline V gives CDR1 LNHDA, CDR2 SQIVND (reference sequence). CDR3 protein: CASSLRTGGIGQPQHF. CDR3 DNA sequence: TGTGCCAGTAGCCTGAGGACAGGGGGCATCGGTCAGCCCCAGCATTTT.

V gene TRBV27 combines with J gene TRBJ2-5; TRBD1 aligns across 7 bases. The end of the DNA fits TRBJ2-7 better, so the J call may be wrong. The CDR3 is 14 amino acids. The germline gives CDR1 MNHEY, CDR2 SMNVEV (reference sequence). CDR3 amino acids: CASRLGQGAYEQYF. The CDR3 DNA reads TGTGCCAGCAGGTTGGGGCAGGGGGCCTACGAGCAGTACTTC.

The rearrangement uses TRBV9 and TRBJ1-1, with D hard to call. The CDR3 consists of 15 residues. Germline lookup yields CDR1 SGDLS and CDR2 YYNGEE. Trimming shortened V by 3 bases and J by 1 base, and 13 bases separated the two germline ends. The DNA of the CDR3 is TGTGCCAGCAGCGGGAAGTACAGTGAGAACACTGAAGCTTTCTTT. Translating gives CASSGKYSENTEAFF.

The chain joins TRBV5-1 to TRBJ1-1, with D unclear. The germline CDR1 and CDR2 sequences are SGHRS and YFSETQ. CDR3 length: 16 amino acids. V was cut by 1 base and J by 1 base, with 14 bases left in between. The CDR3 reads CASSLSRARRNTEAFF. The CDR3 bases are TGCGCCAGCAGCTTGAGTCGAGCCCGGAGGAACACTGAAGCTTTCTTT.

The chain couples TRBV28 to TRBJ1-2; TRBD1 matches 10 bases. The CDR3 has 18 residues. Unmatched junction bases numbered 15, after V lost 8 bases and J lost 0 bases. The germline V gene encodes CDR1 MDHEN and CDR2 SYDVKM. CDR3 sequence reads: CASRVLGTGAKANYGYTF. In DNA form, the CDR3 reads TGTGCCAGCCGCGTATTAGGGACAGGGGCGAAAGCTAACTATGGCTACACCTTC.